The present T cell receptor beta chain was sequenced within a study of blood T cell repertoires in COVID-19 (dated by TCRdb to the early 2020s). Describing the broader study: The collaborator samples originated in the United States, Italy and Spain and spanned the acute and convalescent phases of COVID-19. The prospective study material was composed of cDNA or gDNA derived from T cells, B-cell-depleted T cells, or PBMCs. The dataset comprised deeply sampled blood TCRbeta repertoires from subjects exposed to, actively infected with, or recovered from COVID-19. A freely available public database, intended as a resource for researchers studying the immune response to SARS-CoV-2, is where the repertoires were released. The samples were drawn from two sources: the first 160 participants of the ongoing ImmuneRACE study, and approximately 1,300 subjects contributed by 6 global collaborators. Sample metadata almost always included a de-identified subject ID, COVID-19 status, age in years and sex. Where available, HLA class I and class II types were obtained from metadata supplied by the sample provider rather than from assay-based typing. Study-wide conclusions, independent of this receptor: The amount of clinical and demographic metadata varied by source and participant and was provided uncurated.

The immunoSEQ Assay, a bias-controlled multiplex PCR, was used to amplify TCRbeta CDR3 regions from genomic DNA. Per the source publication's procedure: The number of nucleated cells in each sample was estimated by amplification of reference gene primers within the assay. To quantify the absolute abundance of each unique TCRbeta CDR3 rearrangement, sequence reads were collapsed and filtered. For each sample, productive Simpson clonality was calculated as the square root of Simpson's diversity index across productive rearrangements. The clones in this table, taken by TCRdb from immuneACCESS, are in-frame only. Not every clone is retained; where verified, under half of the shortfall comes from an unresolved V gene, and the cause of the rest is unknown. D and trimming were read from the DNA, whereas the V and J calls and clone size are those reported in that table. The table for this sample lists around 260,000 clones; 70% to 90% of them were counted only once. Roughly 4% of the sample lies in the top ten.

Participants in the prospective study were enrolled through a virtual design, were aged roughly 18 to 100 years, and lived in fewer than 30 United States geographic areas. In the prospective study, cohorts were assigned on the basis of participant-reported clinical history obtained from a screening survey and a study questionnaire. Recovered participants in ImmuneRACE Cohort 3 were defined as having two consecutive negative NP/OP PCR tests, clearance from a healthcare professional, or resolution of symptoms. In the prospective study, whole blood, serum and a nasopharyngeal or oropharyngeal swab were collected from each participant by mobile phlebotomists. Prospective study participants could optionally give additional blood draws and questionnaires over a 2-month period. Before DNA extraction, prospective study blood samples were shipped either frozen or at room temperature. A note on this clone: What antigen it recognizes has not been identified. Base qualities were left out, and no much larger clone turns up one base away.

The sequencing input was PBMCs or T cells enriched from blood (not recorded which). The receptor's source is a woman aged 25 to 39 who had recovered from COVID-19.

The CDR3 region reads CASSMRGRGQANEKLFF. The DNA reads as follows: TGTGCCAGCAGTATGAGGGGACGAGGACAGGCTAATGAAAAACTGTTTTTT. Recombination joined TRBV28 with TRBJ1-4; the central 7 bases match TRBD1. The CDR3 measures 17 amino acids from cysteine to phenylalanine. Here the CDR3 DNA is all that survives: 51 bases in frame from base 1. Reading the germline V gene gives CDR1 MDHEN and CDR2 SYDVKM. The junction shows trimming of 5 bases on V and 3 bases on J, and the gene matches do not reach 12 bases of it.